What follows are 10 T cell receptor beta chains derived from one specimen sequenced in a study of human thymus T cells. It was from resections taken during corrective heart surgery that the thymus tissue came. Only in-frame clones appear in the TCRdb table, and some are missing; sequencing was by immunoSEQ multiplex PCR. The sample shows approximately 70,000 clones, 95% of them seen only once. Input material: thymus tissue. These receptors came from a girl under two years old with a congenital heart defect but otherwise immunologically healthy.

This chain uses TRBV27 with TRBJ2-1; 11 positions agree with TRBD2. CDR3 length: 18 residues. With V trimmed by 5 bases and J by 9 bases, 18 bases remained unmatched. CDR1 MNHEY and CDR2 SMNVEV come from the germline V gene (reference sequence). The CDR3 spells CASSPRTSGRAKKGEQFF. CDR3 in DNA: TGTGCCAGCAGTCCACGGACTAGCGGGCGCGCTAAAAAGGGTGAGCAGTTCTTC.

Here the CDR3 reads CAISESRDGANVLTF. The CDR3 nucleotides read TGTGCCATCAGTGAGTCAAGGGACGGGGCCAACGTCCTGACTTTC. This rearrangement joins TRBV10-3 to TRBJ2-6, with D perhaps TRBD1 or TRBD2 (5 bases each). Germline V gene data show CDR1 as ENHRY and CDR2 as SYGVKD. Between the trimmed V and J ends, which lost 0 bases and 4 bases, there was a span of 7 bases. CDR3 size: 15 residues.

A single count supports this clone. The chain links TRBV7-9 to TRBJ2-7, with 10 bases aligning to TRBD2. The germline V gene has CDR1 SEHNR and CDR2 FQNEAQ (reference sequence). After removal of 4 bases from V and 5 bases from J, the junction contained 8 bases not matched to a gene. The CDR3 covers 15 residues. The CDR3 is CASSSISGRIDEQYF. The CDR3 nucleotides read TGTGCCAGCAGCTCGATTAGCGGGAGGATTGACGAGCAGTACTTC.

V is TRBV7-6 and J is TRBJ2-1, with 9 bases that match TRBD2. J gave up 0 bases and V 4 bases, and 7 bases lay outside the gene matches. The CDR3 consists of 17 residues. Germline V gives CDR1 SGHVS, CDR2 FNYEAQ. The CDR3 is CASSSGLARSSYNEQFF. The DNA of the CDR3 is TGTGCCAGCAGCTCCGGACTAGCGCGATCCTCCTACAATGAGCAGTTCTTC.

The chain couples TRBV15 to TRBJ2-4, with 9 bases aligning to TRBD2. Trimming at V came to 1 base and at J to 6 bases, leaving 10 bases not matched to a gene. CDR1 and CDR2 from the germline V gene are LNHNV and YYDKDF (reference sequence). This CDR3 has 17 amino acids. CDR3 in DNA: TGTGCCACCAGCAGAGGTGACGGCGGGAGGGCCCGAAACATTCAGTACTTC. Translated: CATSRGDGGRARNIQYF.

The rearrangement joins TRBV28 to TRBJ2-3, with 11 bases matching TRBD2. The V gene end was trimmed by 7 bases and the J gene end by 3 bases; junction bases not matched to a gene: 9. There are 16 residues in the CDR3. Germline values: CDR1 MDHEN, CDR2 SYDVKM. In DNA form, the CDR3 reads TGTGCCAGCACCATTACTAGCGGGAGAGGGACAGATACGCAGTATTTT. Translating it yields CASTITSGRGTDTQYF.

The chain couples TRBV9 to TRBJ2-5, with a tentative D call TRBD2 (6 bases). This CDR3 region has 15 residues. Between the trimmed V and J ends, which lost 0 bases and 5 bases, there was a span of 14 bases. Germline CDR1 and CDR2: SGDLS and YYNGEE. The CDR3 DNA reads TGTGCCAGCAGCGTAGTGACGGGAGAGGGGGAGACCCAGTACTTC. It yields the protein CASSVVTGEGETQYF.

The J gene is TRBJ2-5, the V gene TRBV18; 12 nucleotides match TRBD2. The CDR3 loop spans 17 amino acids. Germline trimming cut 1 base from V and 5 bases from J; bases unmatched to any gene: 8. Germline V lookup: CDR1 KGHSH, CDR2 LQKENI. CDR3 amino acids: CASSPQTSGSLGETQYF. For the CDR3, the DNA is TGTGCCAGCTCACCACAGACTAGCGGGAGTTTAGGGGAGACCCAGTACTTC.

The chain uses TRBV28 and TRBJ2-7, with 7 positions matching TRBD2. The length of the CDR3 is 17 residues. V trimming: 3 bases; J trimming: 1 base; junction bases outside the gene matches: 12. Germline CDR1 MDHEN, CDR2 SYDVKM. The CDR3 nucleotides are TGTGCCAGCAGTTTTGTGGCTAGCGGTGCCAGTTCCTACGAGCAGTACTTC. Protein product: CASSFVASGASSYEQYF.

CDR3 coding DNA: TGTGCCACCAGCAGAGGCCTATCGACCGGACTCACAGATACGCAGTATTTT. Protein sequence: CATSRGLSTGLTDTQYF. The V and J genes are TRBV15 and TRBJ2-3; TRBD2 might be the D (5 bases). The CDR3 length is 17 residues. V was shortened by 1 base and J by 2 bases, with 16 bases between the two germline ends. CDR1 and CDR2 (germline): LNHNV, YYDKDF (reference sequence). The variable domain in full, completed from reference TRBV15 and TRBJ2-3, reads DAMVIQNPRYQVTQFGKPVTLSCSQTLNHNVMYWYQQKSSQAPKLLFHYYDKDFNNEADTPDNFQSRRPNTSFCFLDIRSPGLGDTAMYLCATSRGLSTGLTDTQYFGPGTRLTVL.